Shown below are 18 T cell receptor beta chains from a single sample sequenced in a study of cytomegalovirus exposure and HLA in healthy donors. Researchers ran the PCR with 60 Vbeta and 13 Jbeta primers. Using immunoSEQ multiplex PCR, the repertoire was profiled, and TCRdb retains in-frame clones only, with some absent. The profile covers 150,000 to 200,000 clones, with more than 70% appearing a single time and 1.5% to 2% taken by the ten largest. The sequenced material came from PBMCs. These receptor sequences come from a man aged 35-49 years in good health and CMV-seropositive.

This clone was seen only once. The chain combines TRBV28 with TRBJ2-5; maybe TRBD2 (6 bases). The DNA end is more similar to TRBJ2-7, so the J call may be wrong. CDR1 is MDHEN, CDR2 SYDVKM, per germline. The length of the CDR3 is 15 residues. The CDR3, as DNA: TGTGCCAGCAGTGGGGGACGGGAGACGATTTACGAGCAGTACTTC. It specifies CASSGGRETIYEQYF.

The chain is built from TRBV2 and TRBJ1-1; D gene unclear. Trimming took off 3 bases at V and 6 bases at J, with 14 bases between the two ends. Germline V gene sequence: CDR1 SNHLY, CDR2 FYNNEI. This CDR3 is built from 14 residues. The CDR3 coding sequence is TGTGCCAGCAGTGATCGGGGAGTAAACGCTGAAGCTTTCTTT. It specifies CASSDRGVNAEAFF.

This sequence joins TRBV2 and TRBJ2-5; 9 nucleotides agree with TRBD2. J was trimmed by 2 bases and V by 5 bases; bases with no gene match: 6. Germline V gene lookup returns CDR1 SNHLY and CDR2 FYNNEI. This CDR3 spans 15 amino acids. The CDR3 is CASSRGAGGQETQYF. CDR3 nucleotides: TGTGCCAGCAGTAGAGGAGCGGGAGGACAAGAGACCCAGTACTTC.

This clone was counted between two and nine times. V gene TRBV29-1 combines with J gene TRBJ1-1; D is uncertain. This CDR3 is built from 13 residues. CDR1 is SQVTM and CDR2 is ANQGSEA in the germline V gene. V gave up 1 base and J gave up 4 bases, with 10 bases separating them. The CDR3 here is CSVEAAWSTEAFF. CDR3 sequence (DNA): TGCAGCGTTGAAGCTGCGTGGAGCACTGAAGCTTTCTTT.

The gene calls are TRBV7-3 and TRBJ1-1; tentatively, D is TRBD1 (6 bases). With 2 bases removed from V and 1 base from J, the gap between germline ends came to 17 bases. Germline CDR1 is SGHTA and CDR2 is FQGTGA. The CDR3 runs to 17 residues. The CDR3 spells CASSLGRAGVGNTEAFF. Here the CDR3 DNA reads TGTGCCAGCAGCTTAGGCAGGGCAGGGGTAGGGAACACTGAAGCTTTCTTT.

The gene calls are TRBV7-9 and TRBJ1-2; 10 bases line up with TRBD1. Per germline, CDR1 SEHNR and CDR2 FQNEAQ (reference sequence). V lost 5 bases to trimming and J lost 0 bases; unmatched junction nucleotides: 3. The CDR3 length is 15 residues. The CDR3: CASSRGQGANYGYTF. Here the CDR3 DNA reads TGTGCCAGCAGCCGTGGACAGGGGGCTAACTATGGCTACACCTTC.

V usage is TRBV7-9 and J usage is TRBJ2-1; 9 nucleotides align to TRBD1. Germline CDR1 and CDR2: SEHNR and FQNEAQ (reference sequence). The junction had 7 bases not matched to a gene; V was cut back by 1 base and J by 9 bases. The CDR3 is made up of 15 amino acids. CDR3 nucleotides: TGTGCCAGCAGCTTAGGGACAGGGGCAAGTATTGAGCAGTTCTTC. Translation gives CASSLGTGASIEQFF. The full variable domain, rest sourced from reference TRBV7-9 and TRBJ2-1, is DTGVSQNPRHKITKRGQNVTFRCDPISEHNRLYWYRQTLGQGPEFLTYFQNEAQLEKSRLLSDRFSAERPKGSFSTLEIQRTEQGDSAMYLCASSLGTGASIEQFFGPGTRLTVL.

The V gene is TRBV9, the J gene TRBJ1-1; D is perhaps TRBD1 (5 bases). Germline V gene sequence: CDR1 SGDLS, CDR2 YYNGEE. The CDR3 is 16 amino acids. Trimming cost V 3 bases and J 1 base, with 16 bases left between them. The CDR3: CASSDQPTASNTEAFF. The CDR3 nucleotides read TGTGCCAGCAGCGACCAGCCGACAGCCTCGAACACTGAAGCTTTCTTT.

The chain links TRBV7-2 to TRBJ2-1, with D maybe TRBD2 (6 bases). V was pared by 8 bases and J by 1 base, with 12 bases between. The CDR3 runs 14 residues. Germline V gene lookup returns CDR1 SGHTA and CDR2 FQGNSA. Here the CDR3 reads CASLAAGSYNEQFF. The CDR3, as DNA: TGTGCCAGCCTCGCGGCGGGGTCCTACAATGAGCAGTTCTTC.

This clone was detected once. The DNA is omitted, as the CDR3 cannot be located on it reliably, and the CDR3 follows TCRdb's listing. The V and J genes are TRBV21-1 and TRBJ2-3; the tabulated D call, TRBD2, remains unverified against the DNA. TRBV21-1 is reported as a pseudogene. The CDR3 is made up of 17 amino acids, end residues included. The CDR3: CASSKVEVAGGTDTQYF.

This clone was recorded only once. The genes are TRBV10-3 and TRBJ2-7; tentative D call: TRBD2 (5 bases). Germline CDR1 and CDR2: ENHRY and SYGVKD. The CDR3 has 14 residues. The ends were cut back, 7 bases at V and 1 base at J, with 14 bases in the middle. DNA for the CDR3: TGTGCCATCAACGTAGCGACGGGGTCCTACGAGCAGTACTTC. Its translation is CAINVATGSYEQYF.

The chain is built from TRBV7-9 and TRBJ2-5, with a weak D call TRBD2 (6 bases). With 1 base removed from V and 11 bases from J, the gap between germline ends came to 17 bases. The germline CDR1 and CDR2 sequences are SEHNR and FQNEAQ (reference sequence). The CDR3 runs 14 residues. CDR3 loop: CASSLGRGLGEQYF. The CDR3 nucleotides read TGTGCCAGCAGCTTAGGTCGGGGGTTGGGGGAGCAGTACTTC.

The CDR3 is CASSTRGGATDTQYF. The CDR3 region has the DNA TGTGCCAGCAGTACGCGAGGGGGGGCAACAGATACGCAGTATTTT. The chain is built from TRBV9 and TRBJ2-3; possibly TRBD2 for D (7 bases). Germline CDR1 SGDLS, CDR2 YYNGEE. The CDR3 has 15 amino acids. V lost 5 bases and J lost 3, with 16 bases in between.

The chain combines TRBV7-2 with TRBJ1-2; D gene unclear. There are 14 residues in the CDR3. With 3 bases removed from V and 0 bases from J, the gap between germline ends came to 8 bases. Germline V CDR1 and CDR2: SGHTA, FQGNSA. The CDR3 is CASSFLRANYGYTF. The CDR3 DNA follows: TGTGCCAGCAGCTTCCTACGGGCTAACTATGGCTACACCTTC.

The CDR3 loop is CASSPTGAVGYTF. CDR3 DNA: TGTGCCAGCAGCCCCACAGGGGCAGTTGGCTACACCTTC. The V call is TRBV7-6, the J call TRBJ1-2; the match to TRBD1 covers 7 bases. The CDR3 is 13 residues long. The ends lost 5 bases at V and 7 bases at J; junction bases unmatched: 7. Germline lookup yields CDR1 SGHVS and CDR2 FNYEAQ.

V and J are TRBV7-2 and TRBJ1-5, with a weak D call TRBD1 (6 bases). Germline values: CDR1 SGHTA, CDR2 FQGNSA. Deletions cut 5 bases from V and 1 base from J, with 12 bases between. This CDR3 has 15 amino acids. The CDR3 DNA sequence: TGTGCCAGCAGCCCTAGCGGGGGCAGCAATCAGCCCCAGCATTTT. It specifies CASSPSGGSNQPQHF.

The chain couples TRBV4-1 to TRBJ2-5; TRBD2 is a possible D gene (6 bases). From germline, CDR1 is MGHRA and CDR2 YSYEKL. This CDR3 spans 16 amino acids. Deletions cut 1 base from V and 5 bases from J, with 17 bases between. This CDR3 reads CASSQGLARGEETQYF. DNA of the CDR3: TGCGCCAGCAGCCAAGGCCTAGCGAGAGGGGAGGAGACCCAGTACTTC.

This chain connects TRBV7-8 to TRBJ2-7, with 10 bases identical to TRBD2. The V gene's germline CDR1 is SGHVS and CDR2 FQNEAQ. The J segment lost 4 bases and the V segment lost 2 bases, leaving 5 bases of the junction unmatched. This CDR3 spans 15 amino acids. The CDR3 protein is CASSLSLAGEYEQYF. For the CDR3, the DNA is TGTGCCAGCAGCTTATCCCTAGCGGGAGAATACGAGCAGTACTTC.